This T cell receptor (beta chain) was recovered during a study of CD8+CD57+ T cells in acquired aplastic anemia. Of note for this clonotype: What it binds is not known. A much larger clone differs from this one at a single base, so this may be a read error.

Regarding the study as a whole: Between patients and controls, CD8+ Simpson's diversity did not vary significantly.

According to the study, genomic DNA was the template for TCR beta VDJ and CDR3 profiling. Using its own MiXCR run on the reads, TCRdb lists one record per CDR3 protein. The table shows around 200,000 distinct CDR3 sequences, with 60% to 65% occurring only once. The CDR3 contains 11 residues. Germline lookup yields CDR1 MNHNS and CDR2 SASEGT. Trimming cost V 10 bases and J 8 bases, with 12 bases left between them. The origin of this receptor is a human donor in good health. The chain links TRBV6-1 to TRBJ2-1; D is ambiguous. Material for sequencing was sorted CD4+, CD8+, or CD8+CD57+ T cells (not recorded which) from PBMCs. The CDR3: CANTLGHEQFF. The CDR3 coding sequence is TGTGCCAACACCCTAGGGCATGAGCAGTTCTTC.